This entry features one T cell receptor beta chain sequence. The target of this receptor is not known. It has no much larger one-base neighbor in the sample; base qualities were not kept. The immunoSEQ Assay, a bias-controlled multiplex PCR, was used to amplify TCRbeta CDR3 regions from genomic DNA. In the source study's methods: The number of nucleated cells in each sample was estimated from the amplification of reference gene primers within the assay. To quantify the absolute abundance of each unique TCRbeta CDR3 rearrangement, sequence reads were collapsed and filtered. For each sample, productive Simpson clonality was calculated as the square root of Simpson's diversity index across productive rearrangements. In TCRdb, the immuneACCESS table is reduced to in-frame sequences with V and J assigned. These tables do not hold every clone; where another copy was compared, an unresolved V gene accounts for under half, and the others remain unexplained. V and J calls and clone size are those listed in that table; D and trimming were worked out from the DNA. For this sample there are over 95,000 clones; around 89% appear just once. The ten largest clones represent about a fifth of the sample.

This entry belongs to a study of blood T cell repertoires in COVID-19 (dated by TCRdb to 2020 to 2022). Some background on the complete study: Collaborator samples came from the United States, Italy and Spain and covered acute and convalescent phases of COVID-19. The material from the prospective study consisted of cDNA or gDNA derived from T cells, B-cell-depleted T cells, or PBMCs. Subjects who had been exposed to COVID-19, were actively infected with it, or had recovered from it provided the deeply sampled blood TCRbeta repertoires that made up the dataset. The repertoires were released in a freely available public database meant as a resource for research on the immune response to SARS-CoV-2. The samples were drawn from two sources: the first 160 participants of the ongoing ImmuneRACE study, and approximately 1,300 subjects contributed by 6 global collaborators. Sample metadata almost always included a de-identified subject ID, COVID-19 status, age in years and sex. Where available, HLA class I and class II types were taken from metadata supplied by the sample provider and were not determined by assay-based typing. Broad study findings and their caveats: The quantity of clinical and demographic metadata differed by source and by participant and was supplied without curation.

The germline V gene yields SGHTA for CDR1 and FQGNSA for CDR2. The CDR3 runs 15 amino acids, cysteine and phenylalanine included. The only DNA kept is the CDR3, 45 bases in frame from the first base. V is trimmed back by 5 bases and J by 0 bases, and the junction contains 4 bases that no gene match accounts for. Collaborating institutions collected whole blood in K2EDTA tubes following their own protocols. For TCRbeta analysis, collaborators shipped samples as frozen whole blood, isolated PBMCs, or DNA extracted from either of those sample types. The V and J genes are TRBV7-2 and TRBJ2-7, with 10 bases in between that match TRBD2. This TCR was sampled from a human donor with acute or convalescent COVID-19. The donor label of this sample is uncertain. The sample comprised peripheral blood. CDR3 loop: CASSRTSGSSYEQYF. The DNA is TGTGCCAGCAGCAGGACTAGCGGCAGCTCCTACGAGCAGTACTTC.